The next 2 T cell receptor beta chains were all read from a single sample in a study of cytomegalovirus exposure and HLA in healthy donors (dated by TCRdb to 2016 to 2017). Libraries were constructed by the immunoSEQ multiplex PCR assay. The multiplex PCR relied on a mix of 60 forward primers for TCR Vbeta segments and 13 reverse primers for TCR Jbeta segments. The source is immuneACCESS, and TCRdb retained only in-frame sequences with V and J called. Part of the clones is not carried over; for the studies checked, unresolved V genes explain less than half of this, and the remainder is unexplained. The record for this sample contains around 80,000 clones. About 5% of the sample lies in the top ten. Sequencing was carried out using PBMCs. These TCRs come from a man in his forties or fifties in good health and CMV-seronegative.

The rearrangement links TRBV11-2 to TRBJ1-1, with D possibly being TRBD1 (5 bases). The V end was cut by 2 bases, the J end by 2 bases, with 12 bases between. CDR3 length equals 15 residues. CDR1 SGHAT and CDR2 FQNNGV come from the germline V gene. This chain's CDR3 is CASSLTGRTNTEAFF. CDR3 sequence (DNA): TGTGCCAGCAGCTTAACTGGGCGGACAAACACTGAAGCTTTCTTT.

CDR3 sequence reads: CASSMGNYNEQFF. In DNA, the CDR3 is TGTGCCAGTAGTATGGGCAACTACAATGAGCAGTTCTTC. The rearrangement links TRBV19 to TRBJ2-1; D not resolved. The V end lost 3 bases, the J end lost 3 bases, and 6 bases lay between the germline ends. CDR1 and CDR2 (germline): LNHDA, SQIVND (reference sequence). This CDR3 contains 13 residues.